Following are 21 T cell receptor beta chains from one sample sequenced in a study of blood T cell repertoires in COVID-19. Profiling relied on immunoSEQ multiplex PCR, and the TCRdb table lists in-frame clones only, not all of them. The sample records over 120,000 clones, around 87% being singletons. Sequenced: PBMCs or T cells enriched from blood (not recorded which). These receptors all stem from a man aged 55-75 years who had recovered from COVID-19.

The genes are TRBV5-1 and TRBJ2-7; D uncertain. Germline V gene sequence: CDR1 SGHRS, CDR2 YFSETQ. CDR3 length: 13 amino acids. V was clipped by 2 bases and J by 1 base, with 7 bases between them. This CDR3 is CASSFLESYEQYF. In nucleotides, the CDR3 is TGCGCCAGCAGCTTTCTCGAGTCCTACGAGCAGTACTTC.

The chain is built from TRBV13 and TRBJ2-3, with 15 nucleotides matching TRBD2. The ends lost 0 bases at V and 2 bases at J; junction bases unmatched: 3. The CDR3 length is 18 residues. Per the germline V gene, CDR1 is PRHDT and CDR2 is FYEKMQ (reference sequence). The CDR3 here is CASSLGGLAGGPTDTQYF. CDR3 coding DNA: TGTGCCAGCAGCTTAGGGGGACTAGCGGGGGGACCCACAGATACGCAGTATTTT.

In this sample, this clone turned up a few times. The J gene is TRBJ2-7, the V gene TRBV27; 7 bases map to TRBD1. The V and J ends lost 5 bases and 7 bases, in that order; junction bases with no gene match: 5. Per the germline V gene, CDR1 is MNHEY and CDR2 is SMNVEV (reference sequence). The CDR3 totals 12 residues. The CDR3 sequence is CASSLDRVEQYF. The CDR3 bases are TGTGCCAGCAGTCTCGACAGGGTAGAGCAGTACTTC.

The V call is TRBV30, the J call TRBJ1-3, with TRBD1 as a possible D gene (5 bases). CDR1 and CDR2 (germline): GTSNPN, SVGIG (reference sequence). V lost 1 base and J 4 bases, leaving 8 bases between the germline ends. This CDR3 contains 13 residues. The CDR3: CAWSGTRGNTIYF. CDR3 DNA: TGTGCCTGGAGTGGGACACGGGGAAACACCATATATTTT.

V usage is TRBV7-9 and J usage is TRBJ1-2; D remains ambiguous. Trimming left V 5 bases short and J 8 bases short, with 15 bases between. Germline V gives CDR1 SEHNR, CDR2 FQNEAQ (reference sequence). The CDR3 spans 13 residues. The CDR3 nucleotides are TGTGCCAGCAGCAAAGGTGGTCTGAGGGGCTACACCTTC. The encoded protein is CASSKGGLRGYTF.

This sequence joins TRBV10-2 and TRBJ2-3; 8 nucleotides line up with TRBD2. With 0 bases clipped from V and 6 bases from J, the junction kept 5 bases outside the gene matches. This CDR3 region has 15 residues. Germline values: CDR1 WSHSY, CDR2 SAAADI. CDR3 sequence (DNA): TGCGCCAGCAGTGAGTCGACACTAGCGGAGGATACGCAGTATTTT. Translating it yields CASSESTLAEDTQYF.

Of note for this clone: The sample carries other DNA sequences with the same CDR3. The chain combines TRBV20-1 with TRBJ1-1, with TRBD1 matching over 7 bases. CDR3 length: 11 amino acids. Per the germline V gene, CDR1 is DFQATT and CDR2 is SNEGSKA (reference sequence). The J segment lost 7 bases and the V segment lost 3 bases, leaving 2 bases of the junction unmatched. CDR3 nucleotides: TGCAGTGCTAGCCGGACAGGTGAAGCTTTCTTT. Protein product: CSASRTGEAFF.

The chain couples TRBV9 to TRBJ2-2, with 7 bases that match TRBD2. Germline lookup yields CDR1 SGDLS and CDR2 YYNGEE. The junction had 7 bases not matched to a gene; V was cut back by 1 base and J by 1 base. This CDR3 contains 17 residues. The CDR3 nucleotides read TGTGCCAGCAGCGTACTAGGTCGCGGGGGGAACACCGGGGAGCTGTTTTTT. Amino acid sequence: CASSVLGRGGNTGELFF.

This chain uses TRBV11-2 with TRBJ2-7, with D maybe TRBD1 (5 bases). CDR1 SGHAT and CDR2 FQNNGV come from the germline V gene. There are 15 residues in the CDR3. V was cut by 1 base and J by 1 base, with 11 bases left in between. As DNA, the CDR3 is TGTGCCAGCAGCTTAGGGGGATCAGGGTCCTACGAGCAGTACTTC. Its protein is CASSLGGSGSYEQYF.

The rearrangement joins TRBV9 to TRBJ2-3, with 10 bases aligning to TRBD2. Germline lookup yields CDR1 SGDLS and CDR2 YYNGEE. The CDR3 covers 14 residues. After removal of 2 bases from V and 3 bases from J, the junction contained 0 bases not matched to a gene. The CDR3 here is CASSVTSGTDTQYF. Written as DNA, the CDR3 is TGTGCCAGCAGCGTGACTAGCGGGACAGATACGCAGTATTTT. Looking up the rest from reference TRBV9 and TRBJ2-3 gives the full variable domain: DSGVTQTPKHLITATGQRVTLRCSPRSGDLSVYWYQQSLDQGLQFLIQYYNGEERAKGNILERFSAQQFPDLHSELNLSSLELGDSALYFCASSVTSGTDTQYFGPGTRLTVL.

The chain joins TRBV4-1 to TRBJ2-5; a weak D match, TRBD2 (7 bases). This CDR3 has 16 amino acids. Trimming removed 0 bases from V and 5 bases from J, with 16 bases in between. Germline values: CDR1 MGHRA, CDR2 YSYEKL. In DNA form, the CDR3 reads TGCGCCAGCAGCCAAGAAATGGGAGGGGGGCAGGAGACCCAGTACTTC. Translating it yields CASSQEMGGGQETQYF.

The chain uses TRBV11-2 and TRBJ2-3; no firm D call. Germline V lookup: CDR1 SGHAT, CDR2 FQNNGV. The V end was cut by 4 bases, the J end by 6 bases, with 8 bases between. The CDR3 contains 12 residues. The CDR3 region is CASSWAGDTQYF. DNA of the CDR3: TGTGCCAGCAGCTGGGCTGGGGATACGCAGTATTTT.

The chain employs TRBV18 and TRBJ2-1; 13 bases are a match to TRBD2. Germline CDR1 is KGHSH and CDR2 is LQKENI. There are 19 residues in the CDR3. J lost 3 bases, V lost 2 bases, and 10 bases had no gene match. This CDR3 reads CASSPVGLAGDVGYNEQFF. As DNA, the CDR3 is TGTGCCAGCTCACCAGTCGGACTAGCGGGAGACGTGGGCTACAATGAGCAGTTCTTC.

The genes are TRBV7-8 and TRBJ2-1, with 10 bases aligning to TRBD2. The germline CDR1 and CDR2 sequences are SGHVS and FQNEAQ. Unmatched junction bases numbered 9, after V lost 5 bases and J lost 5 bases. The CDR3 loop spans 16 amino acids. The CDR3 sequence is CASSPGGAGGHNEQFF. The CDR3 nucleotides read TGTGCCAGCAGCCCTGGAGGAGCGGGGGGGCACAATGAGCAGTTCTTC.

The genes are TRBV7-3 and TRBJ2-7; TRBD1 agrees at 8 bases. V was pared by 0 bases and J by 6 bases, with 7 bases of the junction left unmatched. This CDR3 contains 15 residues. Germline CDR1 reads SGHTA; CDR2 reads FQGTGA. Written as DNA, the CDR3 is TGTGCCAGCAGCTTAACGTTCGCCACAGGGGGCGAGCAGTACTTC. This encodes CASSLTFATGGEQYF.

This clone was counted once. The genes are TRBV29-1 and TRBJ2-3, with D possibly TRBD2 on 6 matching bases. V lost 7 bases and J lost 0, with 17 bases in between. Germline-derived CDR1 and CDR2 are SQVTM and ANQGSEA. The CDR3 spans 15 residues. The DNA for the CDR3 is TGCAGCGCCGCCCCCCTAGCGCCTAGCACAGATACGCAGTATTTT. This encodes CSAAPLAPSTDTQYF.

The V call is TRBV13, the J call TRBJ2-7; the match to TRBD2 covers 9 bases. The CDR3 loop spans 16 amino acids. Per germline, CDR1 PRHDT and CDR2 FYEKMQ (reference sequence). The J segment lost 7 bases and the V segment lost 5 bases, leaving 15 bases of the junction unmatched. CDR3 nucleotides: TGTGCCAGCAGCCAGCCTTCGCAAAGCGGGAGGTGGGAGCAGTACTTC. Its translation: CASSQPSQSGRWEQYF.

The CDR3 protein is CASSLFTGFQQFF. CDR3 DNA sequence: TGTGCCAGCAGCCTATTCACAGGGTTCCAGCAGTTCTTC. The chain recombines TRBV7-2 with TRBJ2-1; a weak D match, TRBD1 (6 bases). This CDR3 contains 13 residues. From germline, CDR1 is SGHTA and CDR2 FQGNSA. V was pared by 5 bases and J by 11 bases, with 16 bases between.

The chain combines TRBV3-1 (or the pseudogene TRBV3-2) with TRBJ2-2; D perhaps matches TRBD2 (7 bases). Germline V gene lookup returns CDR1 LGHDT and CDR2 YNNKEL (reference sequence). The V end was cut by 4 bases, the J end by 2 bases, with 20 bases between. There are 18 residues in the CDR3. CDR3 DNA: TGTGCCAGCAGCCCGAAGAGGGGGTCTAGCGGAAACACCGGGGAGCTGTTTTTT. It specifies CASSPKRGSSGNTGELFF.

V usage is TRBV18 and J usage is TRBJ2-2, with D possibly matching TRBD1 (6 bases). Germline V CDR1 and CDR2: KGHSH, LQKENI. The CDR3 has 17 residues. Trimming removed 6 bases from V and 3 bases from J, with 20 bases in between. CDR3 loop: CASSSVRGVLDTGELFF. CDR3 sequence (DNA): TGTGCCAGCTCGTCCGTCAGGGGAGTGCTTGACACCGGGGAGCTGTTTTTT.

This chain links TRBV6-5 with TRBJ1-6; no firm D call. Germline V lookup: CDR1 MNHEY, CDR2 SVGAGI. Trimming cost V 7 bases and J 7 bases, with 11 bases left between them. The CDR3 spans 13 residues. CDR3 region: CASTPRTNSPLHF. CDR3 sequence (DNA): TGTGCCAGCACCCCTCGCACAAATTCACCCCTCCACTTT.